The TCR beta chain under discussion was sequenced for a study of response to subunit inactivated influenza vaccine. Only a few counts were recorded for this clonotype. The germline CDR1 and CDR2 sequences are LGHDT and YNNKEL (reference sequence). This CDR3 contains 15 residues. V lost 1 base to trimming and J lost 9 bases; unmatched junction nucleotides: 4. Using its own MiXCR run on the RT-PCR reads, TCRdb lists one record per CDR3 protein. This sample has more than 200,000 distinct CDR3 sequences; 12% occur once, and the top ten carry approximately 8.4%. The TCR was taken from a man aged 50-59 years who received an inactivated influenza vaccine. The V gene is TRBV3-1, the J gene TRBJ1-6; 9 nucleotides align to TRBD1. The sample here was non-naive T cells sorted from PBMCs, taken 14 to 15 days before vaccination. Written as DNA, the CDR3 is TGTGCCAGCAGCCAAGTGGGACAGGGTAGTTCACCCCTCCACTTT. It encodes CASSQVGQGSSPLHF.